This paragraph reports one T cell receptor (beta chain). These data come from a study of blood T cell repertoires in COVID-19. About the study: Material from acute and convalescent COVID-19 was sourced from the United States, Italy and Spain. From T cells, B-cell-depleted T cells, or PBMCs came the material, which was cDNA or gDNA.

Methods used by the authors: Amplification with reference gene primers provided the estimates of nucleated cell counts. Produced via immunoSEQ multiplex PCR; TCRdb's table is partial and in-frame only. Clone size and V and J calls were adopted from that table, with D and trimming inferred from the DNA. Among about 240,000 clones listed, around 84% were seen once. Germline values: CDR1 SGHDN, CDR2 FVKESK. CDR3 length equals 17 residues. V lost 2 bases and J lost 4; bases outside the gene matches: 7. This sequence joins TRBV14 and TRBJ2-1, with 11 bases matching TRBD2. The TCR originated in a woman in her late teens or twenties with acute or convalescent COVID-19. The sequenced sample consisted of peripheral blood. CDR3 sequence reads: CASSQPSSGRLYNEQFF. The CDR3 DNA reads TGTGCCAGCAGCCAACCATCTAGCGGGAGGTTGTACAATGAGCAGTTCTTC.